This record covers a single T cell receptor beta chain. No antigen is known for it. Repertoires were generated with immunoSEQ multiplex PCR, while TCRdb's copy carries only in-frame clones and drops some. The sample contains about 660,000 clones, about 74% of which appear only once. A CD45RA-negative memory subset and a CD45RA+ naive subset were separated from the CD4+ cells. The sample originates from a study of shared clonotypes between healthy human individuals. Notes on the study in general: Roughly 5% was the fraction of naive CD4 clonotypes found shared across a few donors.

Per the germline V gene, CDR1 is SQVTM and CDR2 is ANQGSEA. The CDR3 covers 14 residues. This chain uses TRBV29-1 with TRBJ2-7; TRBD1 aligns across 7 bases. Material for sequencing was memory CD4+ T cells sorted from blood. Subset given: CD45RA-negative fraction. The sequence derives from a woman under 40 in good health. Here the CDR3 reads CSAGRDRSSYEQYF. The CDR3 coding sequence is TGCAGTGCGGGTCGGGACAGAAGCTCCTACGAGCAGTACTTC.